This TCR beta chain is from a study of T cells in Graves' hyperthyroidism and ophthalmopathy. Amplification targeted TCR beta CDR3 regions from RNA transcripts. Using the HTBI primer set, a first-round RT-PCR was run on the TCR CDR3. TCRdb called the multiplex PCR reads again in MiXCR, with one record for every CDR3 protein. This table holds around 250,000 distinct CDR3 sequences, 13% to 15% found once. This clonotype was observed many times. Patients were excluded because of uncontrolled infection, other autoimmune disease, pregnancy or lactation. This TCR derives from a woman aged 40-49 years with Graves' hyperthyroidism that later progressed to Graves' ophthalmopathy. The sequencing input was blood.

CDR3 nucleotides: TGTGCCAGTACAGAGCGGAAAGCCTACGAGCAGTACTTC. This codes for CASTERKAYEQYF. The rearrangement uses TRBV2 and TRBJ2-7, with a weak D call TRBD2 (5 bases). CDR3 length: 13 residues. Germline-derived CDR1 and CDR2 are SNHLY and FYNNEI. Trimming stripped 9 bases from V and 2 bases from J, with 14 bases between.